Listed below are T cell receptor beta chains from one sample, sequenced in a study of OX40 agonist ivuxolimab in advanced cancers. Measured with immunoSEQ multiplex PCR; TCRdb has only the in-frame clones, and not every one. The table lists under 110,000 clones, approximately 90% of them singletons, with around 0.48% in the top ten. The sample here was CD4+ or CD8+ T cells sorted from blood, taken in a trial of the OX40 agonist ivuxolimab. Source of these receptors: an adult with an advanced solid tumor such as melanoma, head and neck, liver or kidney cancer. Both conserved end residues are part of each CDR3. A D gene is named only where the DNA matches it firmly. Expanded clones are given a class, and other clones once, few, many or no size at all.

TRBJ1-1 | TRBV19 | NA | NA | TGTGCCAGTAGTATAGATGGGGTCGGGGGCACTGAAGCTTTCTTT | CASSIDGVGGTEAFF
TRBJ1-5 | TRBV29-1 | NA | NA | TGCAGCGTTGTGGGGGGCTCGGATCAGCCCCAGCATTTT | CSVVGGSDQPQHF
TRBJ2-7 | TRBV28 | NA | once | TGTGCCAGCGTCGCACACGGGACGCGAGGCGAGCAGTACTTC | CASVAHGTRGEQYF
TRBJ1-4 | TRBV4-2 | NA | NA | TGTGCCAGCAGCCAAGAGACTAGGGGACAAGGGAATGAAAAACTGTTTTTT | CASSQETRGQGNEKLFF
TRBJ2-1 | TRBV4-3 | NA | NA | TGCGCCAGCAGCCAAGATTGGGACGGCTACAATGAGCAGTTCTTC | CASSQDWDGYNEQFF
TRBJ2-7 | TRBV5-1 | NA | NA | TGCGCCAGCAGCTTGGAGCCTGGGGTTGATAGGTACTTC | CASSLEPGVDRYF
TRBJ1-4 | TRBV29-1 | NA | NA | TGCAGCGTTGTGACCCACAGTGCAACTAATGAAAAACTGTTTTTT | CSVVTHSATNEKLFF
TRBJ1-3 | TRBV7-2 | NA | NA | TGTGCCAGCAGCTTGGGCGGAAGCTCTGGAAACACCATATATTTT | CASSLGGSSGNTIYF
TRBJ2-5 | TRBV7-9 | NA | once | TGTGCCAGCAGCTTATTCGTGGGAGAAGGAGAGACCCAGTACTTC | CASSLFVGEGETQYF
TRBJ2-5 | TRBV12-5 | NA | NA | TGTGCTAGTGGTTTGCTCTGGGCCCGCCTGTGGGAGACCCAGTACTTC | CASGLLWARLWETQYF
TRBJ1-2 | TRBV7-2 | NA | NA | TGTGCCAGCAGCTTACTGGCGGACTATGGCTACACCTTC | CASSLLADYGYTF
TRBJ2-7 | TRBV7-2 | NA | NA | TGTGCCAGCAGCCTAAGGGTGAGCGAGCAGTACTTC | CASSLRVSEQYF
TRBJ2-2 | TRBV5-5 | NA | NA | TGTGCCAGCAGCTTGGGTTGGGGCGGAAACACCGGGGAGCTGTTTTTT | CASSLGWGGNTGELFF
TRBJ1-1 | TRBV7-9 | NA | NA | TGTGCCAGCAGCGCCCCCGCCGGGGGGGCTGAAGCTTTCTTT | CASSAPAGGAEAFF
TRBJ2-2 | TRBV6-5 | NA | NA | TGTGCCAGCAGAACCTATAGGGTCGGGGAGCTGTTTTTT | CASRTYRVGELFF
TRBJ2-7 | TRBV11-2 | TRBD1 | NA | TGTGCCAGCGGACCTTCCCGGGACAGCCCCTACGAGCAGTACTTC | CASGPSRDSPYEQYF
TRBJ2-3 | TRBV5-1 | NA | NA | TGCGCCAGCAGCGGGGGAGATACGCAGTATTTT | CASSGGDTQYF
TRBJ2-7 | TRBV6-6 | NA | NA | TGTGCCAGCAGTCCCGGAAGCAGTCCCTACGAGCAGTACTTC | CASSPGSSPYEQYF
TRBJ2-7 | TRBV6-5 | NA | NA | TGTGCCAGCAGTTACTCGCTGGGCGGAAACGAGCAGTACTTC | CASSYSLGGNEQYF
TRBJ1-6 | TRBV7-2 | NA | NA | TGTGCCAGCAGCCTGCTTGGGGGAGGCTATAATTCACCCCTCCACTTT | CASSLLGGGYNSPLHF
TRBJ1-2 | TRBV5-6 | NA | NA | TGTGCCAGCAGCTTGGCAGGGGTCGACTATGGCTACACCTTC | CASSLAGVDYGYTF
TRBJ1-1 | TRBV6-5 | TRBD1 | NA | TGTGCCAGCAGGCGGACAGGGGCCGCCGCTTTCTTT | CASRRTGAAAFF
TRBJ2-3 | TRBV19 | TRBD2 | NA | TGTGCCAGTAGTGTAGCGGGCCTAGATACGCAGTATTTT | CASSVAGLDTQYF
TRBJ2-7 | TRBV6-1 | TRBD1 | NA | TGTGCCAGCCAGGGGGCGGGAAGGGGCGAGCAGTACTTC | CASQGAGRGEQYF
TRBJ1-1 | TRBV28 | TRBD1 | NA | TGTGCCAGCGGGCCGGGACAGGGGTTAAACACTGAAGCTTTCTTT | CASGPGQGLNTEAFF